The 15 T cell receptor beta chains listed next were all sequenced from one sample in a study of blood T cell repertoires in COVID-19. TCRdb's table, derived via immunoSEQ multiplex PCR, lists solely in-frame clones and lacks some. The sample holds about 68,000 clones; 65% to 90% are singletons and the top ten take approximately 23%. Sequencing input: peripheral blood. These receptors originate from a man aged 50 to 60 with acute or convalescent COVID-19.

V usage is TRBV14 and J usage is TRBJ2-7; 8 nucleotides align to TRBD1. This CDR3 comprises 14 residues. V was clipped by 4 bases and J by 2 bases; unmatched bases: 4. Germline V gene sequence: CDR1 SGHDN, CDR2 FVKESK. In DNA, the CDR3 is TGTGCCAGCAGCCGCGACAGGGGAACCTACGAGCAGTACTTC. Its translation: CASSRDRGTYEQYF.

This rearrangement joins TRBV21-1 to TRBJ2-7; the table assigns TRBD2, which was not confirmed against the DNA. TRBV21-1 is a pseudogene locus. This CDR3 comprises 19 residues. CDR3 residues: CASQEDGLRAPGAGDEQYF. DNA of the CDR3: TGTGCCAGCCAAGAGGACGGACTACGGGCTCCTGGGGCTGGCGACGAGCAGTACTTC.

This clone was seen once. The gene calls are TRBV14 and TRBJ2-3; the match to TRBD2 covers 10 bases. CDR1 and CDR2 (germline): SGHDN, FVKESK. This CDR3 has 20 amino acids. Unmatched junction bases numbered 20, after V lost 0 bases and J lost 8 bases. The CDR3 DNA is TGTGCCAGCAGCCAAGAAGACCAGCGGGGGGGCTGGGGGTTTGTAGCTACGCAGTATTTT. The encoded protein is CASSQEDQRGGWGFVATQYF. The full variable domain, its missing parts supplied by reference TRBV14 and TRBJ2-3, is EAGVTQFPSHSVIEKGQTVTLRCDPISGHDNLYWYRRVMGKEIKFLLHFVKESKQDESGMPNNRFLAERTGGTYSTLKVQPAELEDSGVYFCASSQEDQRGGWGFVATQYFGPGTRLTVL.

The rearrangement joins TRBV2 to TRBJ1-2, with 9 bases lining up with TRBD1. V lost 2 bases to trimming and J lost 7 bases; unmatched junction nucleotides: 20. The germline gives CDR1 SNHLY, CDR2 FYNNEI. CDR3 length equals 19 residues. In nucleotides, the CDR3 is TGTGCCAGCAGTGAACCCCCGTGGGGCGCTACAGGGGGCGGCCGTGGCTACACCTTC. This codes for CASSEPPWGATGGGRGYTF.

The J gene is TRBJ2-2, the V gene TRBV5-1; no clear D gene. Germline V CDR1 and CDR2: SGHRS, YFSETQ. V lost 0 bases and J lost 7, with 10 bases in between. The CDR3 runs to 14 residues. The CDR3 region has the DNA TGCGCCAGCAGCTTGGCGATGAACGGCGGGGAGCTGTTTTTT. Protein product: CASSLAMNGGELFF.

The CDR3 is CASSRQFTNTGELFF. The CDR3, as DNA: TGTGCCAGCAGCCGACAGTTTACGAACACCGGGGAGCTGTTTTTT. V is TRBV11-2 and J is TRBJ2-2, with D perhaps TRBD1 (5 bases). Trimming cost V 5 bases and J 0 bases, with 10 bases left between them. This CDR3 comprises 15 residues. The germline gives CDR1 SGHAT, CDR2 FQNNGV.

This chain joins TRBV19 and TRBJ1-1; tentatively, D is TRBD1 (6 bases). Germline CDR1 LNHDA, CDR2 SQIVND (reference sequence). This CDR3 is 13 amino acids long. V lost 4 bases and J lost 5, with 11 bases in between. CDR3 in DNA: TGTGCCAGTAGTAAGGGGGAGAGGACTGAAGCTTTCTTT. Amino acid sequence: CASSKGERTEAFF.

This clone was seen once. The V gene is TRBV14, the J gene TRBJ2-2, with TRBD2 matching over 12 bases. The CDR3 length is 17 residues. The V and J ends lost 0 bases and 5 bases, in that order; junction bases with no gene match: 4. Germline loops: CDR1 SGHDN, CDR2 FVKESK. This chain's CDR3 is CASSQDRLAGATGELFF. The DNA for the CDR3 is TGTGCCAGCAGCCAAGATAGACTAGCGGGGGCGACCGGGGAGCTGTTTTTT.

The chain couples TRBV14 to TRBJ2-1; 10 positions agree with TRBD2. The CDR3 covers 14 residues. V shed 1 base, J shed 8 bases, and the junction held 2 bases outside the gene matches. Germline CDR1 and CDR2: SGHDN and FVKESK. The CDR3 coding sequence is TGTGCCAGCAGCCAAGGGACTAGCGGCTATGAGCAGTTCTTC. It translates to CASSQGTSGYEQFF.

The genes are TRBV28 and TRBJ1-5, with D possibly being TRBD1 (5 bases). Germline V gene lookup returns CDR1 MDHEN and CDR2 SYDVKM. The V end lost 7 bases, the J end lost 1 base, and 11 bases lay between the germline ends. CDR3 length equals 14 residues. DNA for the CDR3: TGTGCCAGCACAACACCAGGGAGCAATCAGCCCCAGCATTTT. Protein sequence: CASTTPGSNQPQHF. Looking up the rest from reference TRBV28 and TRBJ1-5 gives the full variable domain: DVKVTQSSRYLVKRTGEKVFLECVQDMDHENMFWYRQDPGLGLRLIYFSYDVKMKEKGDIPEGYSVSREKKERFSLILESASTNQTSMYLCASTTPGSNQPQHFGDGTRLSIL.

V is TRBV2 and J is TRBJ2-1, with TRBD1 matching 7 bases. This CDR3 has 13 amino acids. Germline trimming cut 8 bases from V and 8 bases from J; bases unmatched to any gene: 9. The germline V gene has CDR1 SNHLY and CDR2 FYNNEI. CDR3 loop: CASYKNRGHEQFF. The CDR3 nucleotides are TGTGCCAGCTATAAAAACAGGGGACATGAGCAGTTCTTC.

V is TRBV11-2 and J is TRBJ1-1, with D hard to call. This CDR3 is built from 13 residues. V was cut by 0 bases and J by 3 bases, with 5 bases left in between. Per germline, CDR1 SGHAT and CDR2 FQNNGV. CDR3 loop: CASSLDIDTEAFF. CDR3 in DNA: TGTGCCAGCAGCTTAGATATCGACACTGAAGCTTTCTTT.

The chain couples TRBV18 to TRBJ2-7; D is perhaps TRBD1 (7 bases). V lost 3 bases to trimming and J lost 1 base, with 16 bases between them. The germline gives CDR1 KGHSH, CDR2 LQKENI. This CDR3 is 16 amino acids long. The CDR3 DNA follows: TGTGCCAGCTCACCTACCCTACAGGGGAGGTCCTACGAGCAGTACTTC. Translation: CASSPTLQGRSYEQYF. The variable domain in full, with the rest retrieved from reference TRBV18 and TRBJ2-7, is NAGVMQNPRHLVRRRGQEARLRCSPMKGHSHVYWYRQLPEEGLKFMVYLQKENIIDESGMPKERFSAEFPKEGPSILRIQQVVRGDSAAYFCASSPTLQGRSYEQYFGPGTRLTVT.

The rearrangement uses TRBV20-1 and TRBJ2-3, with no clear D. The CDR3 has 15 amino acids. Germline values: CDR1 DFQATT, CDR2 SNEGSKA (reference sequence). Between the trimmed V and J ends, which lost 3 bases and 0 bases, there was a span of 13 bases. This CDR3 reads CSASLVAESTDTQYF. The CDR3 DNA sequence: TGCAGTGCTAGTTTGGTGGCAGAAAGCACAGATACGCAGTATTTT.

CDR3 in DNA: TGCGCCAGCTCCTCCGGCGGGGGGACTGGGGCCAACGTCCTGACTTTC. This sequence encodes CASSSGGGTGANVLTF. This chain connects TRBV5-1 to TRBJ2-6; 8 bases align to TRBD2. This CDR3 has 16 amino acids. Germline V lookup: CDR1 SGHRS, CDR2 YFSETQ. The J segment lost 2 bases and the V segment lost 7 bases, leaving 8 bases of the junction unmatched. Filled out from reference TRBV5-1 and TRBJ2-6, the complete variable domain reads KAGVTQTPRYLIKTRGQQVTLSCSPISGHRSVSWYQQTPGQGLQFLFEYFSETQRNKGNFPGRFSGRQFSNSRSEMNVSTLELGDSALYLCASSSGGGTGANVLTFGAGSRLTVL.